Listed below are T cell receptor beta chains from one sample, sequenced in a study of blood T cell repertoires in COVID-19. Only in-frame clones appear in the TCRdb table, and some are missing; sequencing was by immunoSEQ multiplex PCR. Here the sample spans 25,000 to 30,000 clones, more than 85% being singletons. Material: peripheral blood. Receptor source: a woman in her 70s with COVID-19, enrolled during active disease. CDR3s include the opening cysteine and the closing phenylalanine or tryptophan. D genes are given only for firm matches. Clone sizes are given selectively: once, few, many, or a class where the clone is expanded.

V	D	size	J	CDR3	DNA
TRBV28	TRBD2	-	TRBJ2-1	CASSFFGASGSLNEQFF	TGTGCCAGCAGTTTTTTTGGGGCTAGCGGGAGCCTAAATGAGCAGTTCTTC
TRBV6-2/TRBV6-3	-	-	TRBJ2-2	CASSYDLGARVTGELFF	TGTGCCAGCAGTTACGACTTGGGGGCGCGAGTCACCGGGGAGCTGTTTTTT
TRBV27	TRBD2	-	TRBJ2-3	CASSFWGGGTDTQYF	TGTGCCAGCAGTTTTTGGGGAGGGGGCACAGATACGCAGTATTTT
TRBV6-6	TRBD1	-	TRBJ2-7	CASTWDRAVGEQYF	TGTGCCAGCACCTGGGACAGGGCCGTTGGCGAGCAGTACTTC
TRBV6-5	-	-	TRBJ1-5	CASSSGYDNQPQHF	TGTGCCAGCAGTTCGGGGTATGACAATCAGCCCCAGCATTTT
TRBV29-1	TRBD1	-	TRBJ2-5	CSGRQGAMTETQYF	TGCAGCGGTAGACAGGGGGCGATGACTGAGACCCAGTACTTC
TRBV3-1/TRBV3-2	-	-	TRBJ1-5	CASSQDAGNQPQHF	TGTGCCAGCAGCCAAGATGCGGGCAATCAGCCCCAGCATTTT
TRBV6-2/TRBV6-3	TRBD2	-	TRBJ2-1	CASSSGTSGTARGIF	TGTGCCAGCAGTTCCGGGACTAGCGGGACCGCCAGGGGTATCTTC
TRBV28	-	-	TRBJ1-2	CASTGHGVSGYTF	TGTGCCAGCACAGGACACGGCGTATCAGGCTACACCTTC
TRBV2	TRBD1	-	TRBJ2-7	CASRGTGSYEQYF	TGTGCCAGCAGAGGGACAGGGAGCTACGAGCAGTACTTC
TRBV19	-	-	TRBJ2-1	CASSISHQGEQFF	TGTGCCAGTAGTATATCGCACCAGGGTGAGCAGTTCTTC
TRBV5-1	TRBD2	-	TRBJ2-1	CASRNELASEQFF	TGCGCCAGCAGAAACGAACTAGCGTCTGAGCAGTTCTTC
TRBV28	-	-	TRBJ1-1	CAISGSFF	TGTGCCATCTCAGGGTCTTTCTTT
TRBV3-1/TRBV3-2	TRBD1	-	TRBJ1-2	CASRPGGPGGYTF	TGTGCCAGCAGACCAGGGGGCCCGGGTGGCTACACCTTC
TRBV2	-	-	TRBJ1-6	CASTRFGYNSPLHF	TGTGCCAGCACGAGGTTTGGCTATAATTCACCCCTCCACTTT
TRBV27	TRBD2	-	TRBJ2-3	CATNTRGQREASTDTQYF	TGTGCCACTAACACTCGTGGACAGCGGGAGGCTAGCACAGATACGCAGTATTTT
TRBV2	-	-	TRBJ2-7	CASTEARAIDEQYF	TGTGCCAGCACCGAGGCCAGGGCGATCGACGAGCAGTACTTC
TRBV3-1/TRBV3-2	-	-	TRBJ1-6	CASSLRWAPLHF	TGTGCCAGCAGCCTCAGGTGGGCACCCCTCCACTTT
TRBV6-6	-	-	TRBJ1-1	CASSSLASGSHTEAFF	TGTGCCAGCAGTTCCCTAGCCAGCGGAAGTCACACTGAAGCTTTCTTT
TRBV5-4	TRBD2	-	TRBJ2-2	CASRHGTSGKNTGELFF	TGTGCCAGCAGACACGGGACTAGCGGGAAGAACACCGGGGAGCTGTTTTTT
TRBV5-1	TRBD2	once	TRBJ2-5	CASSLSGEETQYF	TGCGCCAGCAGCTTGAGCGGGGAAGAGACCCAGTACTTC
TRBV10-2	TRBD2	-	TRBJ2-5	CASKLAGDFGETQYF	TGCGCCAGCAAACTAGCGGGAGACTTCGGGGAGACCCAGTACTTC
TRBV19	-	-	TRBJ1-2	CASSPDSVSSGYTF	TGTGCCAGTAGTCCCGACAGCGTAAGCTCTGGCTACACCTTC
TRBV15	TRBD1	-	TRBJ2-1	CATSEDRGYNEQFF	TGTGCCACCAGCGAGGACAGGGGCTACAATGAGCAGTTCTTC
TRBV9	-	-	TRBJ1-4	CASSPESTEKLFF	TGTGCCAGCAGCCCCGAGAGCACTGAAAAACTGTTTTTT
TRBV28	TRBD2	-	TRBJ2-7	CASRYSGSIDEQYF	TGTGCCAGCAGGTACAGCGGGAGTATCGACGAGCAGTACTTC
TRBV6-5	TRBD1	-	TRBJ1-2	CASSYSDRGPGGYTF	TGTGCCAGCAGTTACTCCGACAGGGGGCCTGGGGGCTACACCTTC
TRBV7-9	-	-	TRBJ2-5	CASSLAPTLQETQYF	TGTGCCAGCAGCTTAGCTCCGACTTTACAAGAGACCCAGTACTTC
TRBV6-5	TRBD2	-	TRBJ2-7	CASRTGGEQYF	TGTGCCAGCAGGACGGGAGGCGAGCAGTACTTC
TRBV30	-	once	TRBJ2-7	CAWTTPVGRAGRHEQYF	TGTGCCTGGACCACCCCAGTGGGCAGGGCCGGGAGACACGAGCAGTACTTC
TRBV7-9	TRBD1	-	TRBJ1-1	CASSFGTGGPTEAFF	TGTGCCAGCAGCTTCGGGACAGGGGGTCCCACTGAAGCTTTCTTT
TRBV7-9	TRBD2	-	TRBJ2-4	CASSSGLASNIQYF	TGTGCCAGCAGCTCGGGACTAGCTTCGAACATTCAGTACTTC
TRBV28	-	once	TRBJ1-5	CASSDPSGIDSNQPQHF	TGTGCCAGCAGTGACCCATCGGGGATCGATAGCAATCAGCCCCAGCATTTT
TRBV7-2	-	-	TRBJ2-7	CASSRPSSDEQYF	TGTGCCAGCAGCCGTCCCTCTTCCGACGAGCAGTACTTC
TRBV5-4	TRBD1	-	TRBJ1-6	CASSSGQGTYNSPLHF	TGTGCCAGCAGCTCGGGACAGGGGACTTATAATTCACCCCTCCACTTT
TRBV18	TRBD1	-	TRBJ1-1	CASSPITGGVNTEAFF	TGTGCCAGCTCGCCTATAACAGGGGGGGTGAACACTGAAGCTTTCTTT
TRBV19	-	-	TRBJ2-1	CASSIPPGALAYNEQFF	TGTGCCAGTAGTATCCCTCCCGGCGCCCTAGCCTACAATGAGCAGTTCTTC
TRBV10-3	TRBD1	once	TRBJ2-7	CAISESIYRGRGEQYF	TGTGCCATCAGTGAGTCGATCTACAGGGGCAGGGGGGAGCAGTACTTC
TRBV5-1	-	-	TRBJ2-2	CASSPTARAGELFF	TGCGCCAGCAGCCCCACAGCGAGGGCCGGGGAGCTGTTTTTT
TRBV6-5	TRBD2	-	TRBJ2-4	CASSSGLAGSKNIQYF	TGTGCCAGCAGTTCAGGACTAGCGGGATCCAAAAACATTCAGTACTTC
TRBV3-1/TRBV3-2	-	-	TRBJ2-1	CASSQDLTTNEQFF	TGTGCCAGCAGCCAAGATTTGACAACCAATGAGCAGTTCTTC
TRBV7-9	-	few	TRBJ1-1	CASSFEVNTEAFF	TGTGCCAGCAGCTTCGAGGTGAACACTGAAGCTTTCTTT
TRBV19	TRBD1	once	TRBJ1-5	CASSFQDRAGQPQHF	TGTGCCAGTAGTTTTCAAGACAGGGCGGGTCAGCCCCAGCATTTT
TRBV19	TRBD1	-	TRBJ1-3	CASSNWTGPSGNTIYF	TGTGCCAGTAGTAATTGGACAGGGCCCTCTGGAAACACCATATATTTT
TRBV4-3	TRBD1	-	TRBJ1-1	CASSQDRGRVTEAFF	TGCGCCAGCAGCCAAGACAGGGGGCGGGTCACTGAAGCTTTCTTT